These T cell receptor beta chains were read from a single sample in a study of vaccination and CD4 T cells after COVID-19. Via MiXCR, TCRdb re-called the PCR reads, giving one row per CDR3 protein. The sample lists around 18,000 distinct CDR3 sequences; approximately 56% were seen once. Antigens for these TCRs are unknown. The sequencing here drew on CD4+ T cells from blood, cultured in vitro, taken about 7 months after SARS-CoV-2 vaccination. These receptors all come from a human donor who had recovered from COVID-19. Both conserved end residues are part of each CDR3. D genes are given only for firm matches. Clone sizes are given selectively: once, few, many, or a class where the clone is expanded.

clone size: -
D gene: -
V gene: TRBV7-9
J gene: TRBJ2-1
CDR3 protein: CASSGAYNEQFF
CDR3 DNA: TGTGCCAGCAGTGGGGCTTACAATGAGCAGTTCTTC

clone size: -
D gene: -
V gene: TRBV6-1
J gene: TRBJ2-7
CDR3 protein: CASRALTGEQYF
CDR3 DNA: TGTGCCAGCAGAGCCTTGACCGGCGAGCAGTACTTC

clone size: -
D gene: -
V gene: TRBV20-1
J gene: TRBJ2-3
CDR3 protein: CSARDPGTRRSTDTQYF
CDR3 DNA: TGCAGTGCTAGGGATCCCGGGACTCGCAGGAGCACAGATACGCAGTATTTT

clone size: few
D gene: TRBD1
V gene: TRBV24-1
J gene: TRBJ2-7
CDR3 protein: CATSSRQGGEQYF
CDR3 DNA: TGTGCCACCAGTTCCCGACAGGGCGGGGAGCAGTACTTC

clone size: -
D gene: -
V gene: TRBV20-1
J gene: TRBJ1-2
CDR3 protein: CSARKVGGVGYTF
CDR3 DNA: TGCAGTGCTAGAAAGGTCGGAGGGGTAGGCTACACCTTC

clone size: -
D gene: TRBD1
V gene: TRBV20-1
J gene: TRBJ2-3
CDR3 protein: CSARDWQGVSDTQYF
CDR3 DNA: TGCAGTGCTAGAGATTGGCAGGGGGTTTCGGATACGCAGTATTTT

clone size: -
D gene: -
V gene: TRBV9
J gene: TRBJ2-1
CDR3 protein: CASSVAPAYNEQFF
CDR3 DNA: TGTGCCAGCAGCGTAGCTCCAGCCTACAATGAGCAGTTCTTC

clone size: -
D gene: -
V gene: TRBV7-2
J gene: TRBJ2-2
CDR3 protein: CASSFERTGELFF
CDR3 DNA: TGTGCCAGCAGCTTCGAGAGGACCGGGGAGCTGTTTTTT

clone size: -
D gene: -
V gene: TRBV7-2
J gene: TRBJ1-1
CDR3 protein: CASSVQGTTEAFF
CDR3 DNA: TGTGCCAGCAGCGTACAGGGTACGACTGAAGCTTTCTTT

clone size: few
D gene: TRBD2
V gene: TRBV2
J gene: TRBJ2-2
CDR3 protein: CASSAVAGGPGELFF
CDR3 DNA: TGTGCCAGCAGTGCAGTAGCGGGGGGGCCCGGGGAGCTGTTTTTT

clone size: -
D gene: TRBD2
V gene: TRBV20-1
J gene: TRBJ2-3
CDR3 protein: CSARDLTSGRNTQYF
CDR3 DNA: TGCAGTGCTAGAGACTTAACTAGCGGGAGGAACACACAGTATTTT

clone size: few
D gene: TRBD1
V gene: TRBV15
J gene: TRBJ1-2
CDR3 protein: CATSRDAGGAGGYTF
CDR3 DNA: TGTGCCACCAGCAGAGACGCAGGGGGCGCAGGGGGCTACACCTTC

clone size: once
D gene: TRBD2
V gene: TRBV7-3
J gene: TRBJ2-1
CDR3 protein: CASSPSGRYNEQFF
CDR3 DNA: TGTGCCAGCAGTCCTAGCGGGAGGTACAATGAGCAGTTCTTC

clone size: -
D gene: -
V gene: TRBV12-3/TRBV12-4
J gene: TRBJ1-5
CDR3 protein: CASSRQQGDSNQPQHF
CDR3 DNA: TGTGCCAGCAGTAGACAGCAGGGTGATAGCAATCAGCCCCAGCATTTT

clone size: once
D gene: -
V gene: TRBV5-1
J gene: TRBJ1-3
CDR3 protein: CASSREGLSGNTIYF
CDR3 DNA: TGCGCCAGCAGCCGGGAGGGGCTCTCTGGAAACACCATATATTTT

clone size: -
D gene: -
V gene: TRBV7-2
J gene: TRBJ1-5
CDR3 protein: CASSPDGGVPNQPQHF
CDR3 DNA: TGTGCCAGCAGCCCCGACGGGGGGGTTCCCAATCAGCCCCAGCATTTT

clone size: -
D gene: -
V gene: TRBV12-3/TRBV12-4
J gene: TRBJ1-2
CDR3 protein: CASSLGRVYGYTF
CDR3 DNA: TGTGCCAGCAGTTTAGGCAGGGTCTATGGCTACACCTTC

clone size: -
D gene: -
V gene: TRBV20-1
J gene: TRBJ1-5
CDR3 protein: CSASPRARGPQHF
CDR3 DNA: TGCAGTGCTAGCCCTCGGGCCCGGGGGCCCCAGCATTTT

clone size: -
D gene: -
V gene: TRBV6-1
J gene: TRBJ2-2
CDR3 protein: CASRPTVTGELFF
CDR3 DNA: TGTGCCAGCAGGCCCACAGTCACCGGGGAGCTGTTTTTT

clone size: -
D gene: TRBD1
V gene: TRBV2
J gene: TRBJ2-7
CDR3 protein: CASSTSRQGWEQYF
CDR3 DNA: TGTGCCAGCAGTACTTCCCGACAGGGTTGGGAGCAGTACTTC

clone size: -
D gene: TRBD1
V gene: TRBV15
J gene: TRBJ2-5
CDR3 protein: CATSRGQGFRETQYF
CDR3 DNA: TGTGCCACCAGCAGAGGACAGGGGTTTAGGGAGACCCAGTACTTC

clone size: -
D gene: -
V gene: TRBV20-1
J gene: TRBJ1-1
CDR3 protein: CSAGWETEAFF
CDR3 DNA: TGCAGTGCTGGGTGGGAGACTGAAGCTTTCTTT

clone size: few
D gene: TRBD1
V gene: TRBV27
J gene: TRBJ1-2
CDR3 protein: CASRYLQGAYGYTF
CDR3 DNA: TGTGCCAGCAGGTATTTACAGGGGGCGTATGGCTACACCTTC

clone size: -
D gene: -
V gene: TRBV5-6
J gene: TRBJ2-1
CDR3 protein: CASSPTRAGSYNEQFF
CDR3 DNA: TGTGCCAGCAGCCCTACGAGGGCAGGATCCTACAATGAGCAGTTCTTC

clone size: once
D gene: TRBD1
V gene: TRBV18
J gene: TRBJ2-7
CDR3 protein: CASSPLWGQGETYEQYF
CDR3 DNA: TGTGCCAGCTCACCCCTCTGGGGACAGGGGGAGACCTACGAGCAGTACTTC

clone size: once
D gene: TRBD1
V gene: TRBV27
J gene: TRBJ2-3
CDR3 protein: CASSRTGMGDTQYF
CDR3 DNA: TGTGCCAGCAGTCGGACAGGCATGGGGGATACGCAGTATTTT

clone size: few
D gene: TRBD1
V gene: TRBV20-1
J gene: TRBJ1-2
CDR3 protein: CSAHGDSGGGYTF
CDR3 DNA: TGCAGTGCCCACGGGGACAGCGGGGGTGGCTACACCTTC

clone size: -
D gene: TRBD1
V gene: TRBV10-3
J gene: TRBJ1-2
CDR3 protein: CAISDLARGDYGYTF
CDR3 DNA: TGTGCCATCAGTGATTTGGCCAGGGGGGACTATGGCTACACCTTC

clone size: -
D gene: -
V gene: TRBV10-3
J gene: TRBJ1-1
CDR3 protein: CATCPTGVDTEAFF
CDR3 DNA: TGTGCCACCTGTCCTACCGGAGTGGACACTGAAGCTTTCTTT

clone size: -
D gene: TRBD1
V gene: TRBV9
J gene: TRBJ2-7
CDR3 protein: CASSIGTETYEQYF
CDR3 DNA: TGTGCCAGCAGTATTGGGACAGAAACCTACGAGCAGTACTTC

clone size: -
D gene: TRBD2
V gene: TRBV7-9
J gene: TRBJ2-5
CDR3 protein: CASRPRTSGEIQYF
CDR3 DNA: TGTGCCAGCAGACCCCGGACTAGCGGGGAGATCCAGTACTTC

clone size: few
D gene: -
V gene: TRBV6-1
J gene: TRBJ1-1
CDR3 protein: CASNLDPSRPEAFF
CDR3 DNA: TGTGCCAGCAACCTGGACCCTTCGCGACCTGAAGCTTTCTTT

clone size: once
D gene: TRBD1
V gene: TRBV5-1
J gene: TRBJ2-1
CDR3 protein: CASSSGTGGDNEQFF
CDR3 DNA: TGCGCCAGCAGCTCGGGGACAGGGGGGGACAATGAGCAGTTCTTC

clone size: -
D gene: -
V gene: TRBV12-3/TRBV12-4
J gene: TRBJ2-5
CDR3 protein: CASSFRGEETQYF
CDR3 DNA: TGTGCCAGCAGTTTTCGCGGAGAAGAGACCCAGTACTTC

clone size: -
D gene: -
V gene: TRBV6-1
J gene: TRBJ2-3
CDR3 protein: CASGGNRITDTQYF
CDR3 DNA: TGTGCCAGCGGGGGGAATAGGATCACAGATACGCAGTATTTT